This is a list of T cell receptor beta chains from one sample in a study of blood T cells in healthy people across ages. MiXCR was run by TCRdb on the 5' RACE reads, yielding one entry per CDR3 protein. The repertoire holds 980,000 or so distinct CDR3 sequences, with 45% to 50% as singletons. Sample: blood. The receptors shown here come from a man younger than 40 in good health. The CDR3 runs from the conserved cysteine through the conserved F or W. Each record gives: V gene, J gene, CDR3 protein.

TRBV28	TRBJ1-1	CASSLWSLNTEAFF
TRBV28	TRBJ2-7	CASSTDSSKQYF
TRBV29-1	TRBJ2-1	CSVEDRGRVGEQFF
TRBV29-1	-	CSVGRPTEQYF
TRBV5-1	TRBJ2-2	CASSLGDLPNTGELFF
TRBV27	TRBJ2-1	CASRTSGYNEQFF
TRBV6-1	TRBJ1-2	CASSLRGEVGSYGYTF
TRBV11-3	TRBJ2-7	CANSLDQYEQYF
TRBV20-1	TRBJ2-7	CSAASGTGVIEQYF
TRBV7-2	TRBJ1-2	CASSPTNPYGYTF
TRBV24-1	TRBJ2-1	CATSDFTHDSYNEQFF
TRBV6-5	TRBJ2-1	CASSYWTGGWGEQFF
TRBV6-5	TRBJ2-3	CASSYSAEGRLFRDTQYF
TRBV29-1	TRBJ2-3	CSLTDRHPTDTQYF
TRBV6-6	TRBJ1-4	CASSSAEKLFF
TRBV14	TRBJ2-4	CASSLVDRALAKNIQYF
TRBV20-1	TRBJ1-1	CSAPTGRATEAFF
TRBV4-1	TRBJ2-1	CASSQVPGTSYNEQFF
TRBV7-2	TRBJ2-7	CASSLGRQGNEQYF
TRBV7-2	TRBJ1-5	CASSFGQERYQPQHF
TRBV3-1	TRBJ1-4	CASSPSGTLGTNEKLFF
TRBV20-1	-	CSALPGGPGGSYNEQYF
TRBV6-5	TRBJ2-7	CASSRSRGQTTYEQYF
TRBV24-1	TRBJ2-1	CATSADGPSSQFF
TRBV7-7	TRBJ2-1	CASSLGEVNEQFF
TRBV6-6	TRBJ2-7	CASKRQVGRYEQYF
TRBV12-3/TRBV12-4	TRBJ2-5	CASSAGTGIQETQYF
TRBV4-2	TRBJ2-3	CASSHMSGGGGTDTQYF
TRBV5-5	TRBJ2-3	CASSGWGGGTDTQYF
TRBV27	TRBJ1-1	CASSVGVVGEAFF
TRBV27	TRBJ1-1	CASSLHKNGNTKAFF
TRBV27	-	CASSLGKTSGMGETQYF
TRBV24-1	TRBJ2-1	CATSDIGLAGALYNEQFF
TRBV27	TRBJ2-3	CATRRQGVDTQYF